What follows describes a single TCR beta chain. The germline CDR1 and CDR2 sequences are MRHNA and SNTAGT. V gave up 4 bases and J gave up 1 base, with 6 bases separating them. This CDR3 contains 13 residues. This specimen belongs to a study of blood T cell repertoires in COVID-19. Per the original data handling: Estimation of nucleated cell counts relied on the amplification of reference gene primers. The table came from immunoSEQ multiplex PCR; TCRdb's copy has only in-frame clones and leaves some out. V and J calls and clone size follow that table, whereas D and trimming were derived from the DNA. The table has 200,000 to 250,000 clones, around 84% seen once.

The clonotype originates from a man between 60 and 70 years old with acute or convalescent COVID-19. The chain employs TRBV6-4 and TRBJ2-3; perhaps TRBD2 as D (5 bases). The sequencing input was peripheral blood. CDR3 nucleotides: TGTGCCAGCAGTGCGGAGGGCACAGATACGCAGTATTTT. This sequence encodes CASSAEGTDTQYF.